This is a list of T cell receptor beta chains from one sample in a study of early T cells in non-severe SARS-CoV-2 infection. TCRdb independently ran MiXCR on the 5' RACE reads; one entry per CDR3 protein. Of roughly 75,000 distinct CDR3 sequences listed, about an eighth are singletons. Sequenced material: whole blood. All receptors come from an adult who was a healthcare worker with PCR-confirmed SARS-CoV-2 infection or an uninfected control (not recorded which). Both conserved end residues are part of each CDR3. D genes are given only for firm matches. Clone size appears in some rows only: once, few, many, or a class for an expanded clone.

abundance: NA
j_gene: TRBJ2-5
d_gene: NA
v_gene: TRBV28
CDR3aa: CASSRTGQETQYF
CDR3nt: TGTGCCAGCAGCCGAACAGGGCAGGAGACCCAGTACTTC

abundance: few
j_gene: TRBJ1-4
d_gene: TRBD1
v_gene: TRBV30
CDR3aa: CAWSGTGATNEKLFF
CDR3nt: TGTGCCTGGAGTGGAACAGGGGCAACTAATGAAAAACTGTTTTTT

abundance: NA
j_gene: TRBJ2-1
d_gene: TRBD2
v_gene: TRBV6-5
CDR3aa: CASGPTAGGSYEQFF
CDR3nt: TGTGCCAGCGGACCCACAGCGGGAGGGTCCTATGAGCAGTTCTTC

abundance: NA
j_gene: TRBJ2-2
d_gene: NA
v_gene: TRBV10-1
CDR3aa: CASSESYMNTGELFF
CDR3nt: TGCGCCAGCAGTGAGTCGTACATGAACACCGGGGAGCTGTTTTTT

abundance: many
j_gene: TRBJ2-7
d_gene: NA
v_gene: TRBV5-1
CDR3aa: CASSEMGGPSSYEQYF
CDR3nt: TGCGCCAGCAGCGAGATGGGGGGTCCGAGCTCCTACGAGCAGTACTTC

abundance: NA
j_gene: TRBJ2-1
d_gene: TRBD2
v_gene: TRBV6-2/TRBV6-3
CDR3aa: CASSPGLAGSHHEQFF
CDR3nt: TGTGCCAGCAGTCCGGGACTAGCTGGAAGCCACCATGAGCAGTTCTTC

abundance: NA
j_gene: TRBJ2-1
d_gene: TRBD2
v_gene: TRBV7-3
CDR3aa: CASSLAAGVGNEQFF
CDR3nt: TGTGCCAGCAGCTTAGCAGCGGGAGTGGGCAATGAGCAGTTCTTC

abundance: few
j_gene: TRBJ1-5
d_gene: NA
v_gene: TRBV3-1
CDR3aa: CASSQTGEGHNQPQHF
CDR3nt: TGTGCCAGCAGCCAAACGGGGGAGGGACACAATCAGCCCCAGCATTTT

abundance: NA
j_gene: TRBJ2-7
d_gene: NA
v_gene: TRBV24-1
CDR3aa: CATSDSRGPYEQYF
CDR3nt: TGTGCCACCAGTGATTCCCGGGGCCCCTACGAGCAGTACTTC

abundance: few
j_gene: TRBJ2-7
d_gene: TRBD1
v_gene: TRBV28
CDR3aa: CASSSMGQGAYEQYF
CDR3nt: TGTGCCAGCAGCTCAATGGGACAGGGGGCCTACGAGCAGTACTTC

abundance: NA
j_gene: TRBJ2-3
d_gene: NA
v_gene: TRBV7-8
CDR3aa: CASSPPLAPDTDTQYF
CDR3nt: TGTGCCAGCAGCCCCCCCTTAGCACCAGACACAGATACGCAGTATTTT

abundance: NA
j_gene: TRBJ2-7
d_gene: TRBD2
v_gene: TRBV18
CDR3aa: CASSRLAGDSEQYF
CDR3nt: TGTGCCAGCTCACGACTAGCGGGAGACTCGGAGCAGTACTTC

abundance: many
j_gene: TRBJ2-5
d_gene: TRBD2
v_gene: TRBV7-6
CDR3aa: CASSSGLAGVETQYF
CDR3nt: TGTGCCAGCAGCTCGGGACTAGCGGGAGTGGAGACCCAGTACTTC

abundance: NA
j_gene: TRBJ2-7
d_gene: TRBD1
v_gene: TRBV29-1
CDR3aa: CSVEERGQGSEQYF
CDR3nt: TGCAGCGTTGAAGAGAGGGGACAGGGGTCCGAGCAGTACTTC

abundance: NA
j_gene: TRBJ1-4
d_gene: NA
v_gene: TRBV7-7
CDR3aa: CASSLALTDEKLFF
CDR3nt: TGTGCCAGCAGCTTAGCGCTGACGGATGAAAAACTGTTTTTT

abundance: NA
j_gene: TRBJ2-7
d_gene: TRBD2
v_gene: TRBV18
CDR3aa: CASSPRELAGIEQYF
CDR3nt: TGTGCCAGCTCACCTCGCGAACTAGCGGGAATCGAGCAGTACTTC

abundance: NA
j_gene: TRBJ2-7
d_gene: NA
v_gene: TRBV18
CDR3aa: CASSLGERKFLIF
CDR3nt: TGTGCCAGCTCACTGGGGGAGAGAAAATTCTTGATCTTC

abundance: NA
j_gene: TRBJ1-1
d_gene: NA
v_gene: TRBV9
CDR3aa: CASSVTFDAAFF
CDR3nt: TGTGCCAGCAGCGTAACCTTTGACGCAGCTTTCTTT

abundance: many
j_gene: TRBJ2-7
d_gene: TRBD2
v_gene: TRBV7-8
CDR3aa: CASSLASGRASQGEQYF
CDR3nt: TGTGCCAGCAGCTTAGCTAGCGGGAGGGCCAGTCAGGGCGAGCAGTACTTC

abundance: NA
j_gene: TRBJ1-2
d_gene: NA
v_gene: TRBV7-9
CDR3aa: CASSSTNLSHYGYTF
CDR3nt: TGTGCCAGCAGCTCAACGAATCTCAGTCACTATGGCTACACCTTC

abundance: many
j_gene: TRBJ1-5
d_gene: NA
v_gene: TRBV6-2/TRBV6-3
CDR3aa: CASSYGWGAAQPQHF
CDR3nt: TGTGCCAGCAGTTACGGTTGGGGGGCTGCTCAGCCCCAGCATTTT

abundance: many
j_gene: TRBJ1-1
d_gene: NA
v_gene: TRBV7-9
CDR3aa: CASSPSGQRIEAFF
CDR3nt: TGTGCCAGCAGTCCCTCCGGACAGCGGATAGAAGCTTTCTTT

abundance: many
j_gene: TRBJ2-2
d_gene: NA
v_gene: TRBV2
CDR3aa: CASSEITPQSGELFF
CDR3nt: TGTGCCAGCAGTGAGATAACTCCCCAAAGCGGGGAGCTGTTTTTT

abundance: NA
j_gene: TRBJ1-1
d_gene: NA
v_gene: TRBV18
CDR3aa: CASSPQGAEAFF
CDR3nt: TGTGCCAGCTCACCCCAGGGAGCTGAAGCTTTCTTT

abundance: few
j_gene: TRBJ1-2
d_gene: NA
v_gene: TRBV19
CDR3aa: CASSIEGDIGYGYTF
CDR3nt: TGTGCCAGTAGTATAGAAGGGGACATCGGCTATGGCTACACCTTC

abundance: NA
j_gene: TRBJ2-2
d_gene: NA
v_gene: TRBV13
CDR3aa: CASSQGLDGTGELFF
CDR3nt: TGTGCCAGCAGCCAGGGTCTCGATGGCACCGGGGAGCTGTTTTTT

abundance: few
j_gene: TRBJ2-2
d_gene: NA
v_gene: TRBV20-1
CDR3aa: CSARDGRRTGELFF
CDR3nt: TGCAGTGCTCGAGATGGGCGGCGTACCGGGGAGCTGTTTTTT